The 2 T cell receptor beta chains given below trace back to one sample, sequenced in a study of human T cells and chemical hapten exposure. Documented time point: patch test 1, 2 weeks after DPC sensitization. Treatment noted: therapeutic diphenylcyclopropenone sensitization with weekly scalp DPC. TCRdb re-analysed the RACE reads in MiXCR, keeping a single row per CDR3 protein. Among tens of thousands of distinct CDR3 sequences listed, roughly a tenth were seen once. Sequences were derived from whole blood, sampled in connection with sensitization to the hapten diphenylcyclopropenone (DPC). The receptor source for this set is a woman between 45 and 60 years old with alopecia areata. Some clones in this sample may be carry-over from other donors' samples.

The table lists this clonotype with a few counts. V usage is TRBV20-1 and J usage is TRBJ2-1, with TRBD1 matching over 9 bases. V was pared by 5 bases and J by 4 bases, with 6 bases of the junction left unmatched. The germline gives CDR1 DFQATT, CDR2 SNEGSKA (reference sequence). This CDR3 has 14 amino acids. The CDR3 DNA follows: TGCAGTGCTTTCCGGACAGGGGATTACAATGAGCAGTTCTTC. Amino acids: CSAFRTGDYNEQFF.

This clonotype was seen a handful of times. V usage is TRBV15 and J usage is TRBJ2-3; D unclear. Germline V gene data show CDR1 as LNHNV and CDR2 as YYDKDF (reference sequence). V shed 3 bases and J shed 3 bases, with 13 bases lying between them. The CDR3 covers 15 residues. The CDR3 loop reads CATSRLDTLTDTQYF. The CDR3 nucleotides are TGTGCCACCAGCAGGCTGGATACCTTAACAGATACGCAGTATTTT.